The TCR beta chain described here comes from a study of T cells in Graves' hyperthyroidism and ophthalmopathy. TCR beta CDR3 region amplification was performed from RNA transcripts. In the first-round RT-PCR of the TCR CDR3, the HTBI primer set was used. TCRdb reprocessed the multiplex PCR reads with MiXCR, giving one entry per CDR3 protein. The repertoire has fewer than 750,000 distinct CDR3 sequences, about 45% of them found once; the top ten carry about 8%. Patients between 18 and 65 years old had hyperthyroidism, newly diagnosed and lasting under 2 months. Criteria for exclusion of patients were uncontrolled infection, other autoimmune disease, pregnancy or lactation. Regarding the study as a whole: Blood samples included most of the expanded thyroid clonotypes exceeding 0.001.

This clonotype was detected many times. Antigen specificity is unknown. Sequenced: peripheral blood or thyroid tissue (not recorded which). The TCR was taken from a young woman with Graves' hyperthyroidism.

In DNA form, the CDR3 reads TGCAGTGCTAGAGATCAGGGAGGATTGTTCGGTCACCAAGAGACCCAGTACTTC. Its translation is CSARDQGGLFGHQETQYF. This chain joins TRBV20-1 and TRBJ2-5, with D possibly matching TRBD2 (6 bases). The CDR3 contains 18 residues. Looked up from germline, CDR1 is DFQATT and CDR2 is SNEGSKA (reference sequence). V was pared by 0 bases and J by 0 bases, with 20 bases between.